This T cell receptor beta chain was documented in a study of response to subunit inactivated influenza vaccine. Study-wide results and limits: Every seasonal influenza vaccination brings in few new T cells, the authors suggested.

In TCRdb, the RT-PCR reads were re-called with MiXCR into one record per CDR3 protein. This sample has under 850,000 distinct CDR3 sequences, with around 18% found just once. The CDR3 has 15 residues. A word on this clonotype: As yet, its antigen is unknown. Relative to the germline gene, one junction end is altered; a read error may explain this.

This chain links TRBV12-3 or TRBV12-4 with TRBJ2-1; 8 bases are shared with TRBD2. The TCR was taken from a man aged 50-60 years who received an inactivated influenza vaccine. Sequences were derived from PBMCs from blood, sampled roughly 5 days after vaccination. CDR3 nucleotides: TGTGCCAGCAGACCCGGACTAGCCTCCTCCAATGAGCAGTTCTTC. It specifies CASRPGLASSNEQFF.